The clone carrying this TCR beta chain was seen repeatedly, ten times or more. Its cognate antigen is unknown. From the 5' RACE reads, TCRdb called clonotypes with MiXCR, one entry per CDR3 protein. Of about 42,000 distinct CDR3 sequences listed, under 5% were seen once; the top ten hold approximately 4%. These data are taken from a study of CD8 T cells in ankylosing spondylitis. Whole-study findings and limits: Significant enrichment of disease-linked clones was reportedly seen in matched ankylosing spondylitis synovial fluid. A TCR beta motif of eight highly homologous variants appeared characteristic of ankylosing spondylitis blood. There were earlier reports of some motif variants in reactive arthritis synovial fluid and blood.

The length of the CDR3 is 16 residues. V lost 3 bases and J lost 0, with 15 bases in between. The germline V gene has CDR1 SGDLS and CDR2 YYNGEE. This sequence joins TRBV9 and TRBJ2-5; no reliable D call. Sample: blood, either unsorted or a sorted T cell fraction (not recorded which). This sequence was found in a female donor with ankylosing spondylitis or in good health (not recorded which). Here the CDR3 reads CASSASSLGHQETQYF. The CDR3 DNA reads TGTGCCAGCAGCGCTAGTTCTTTGGGCCACCAAGAGACCCAGTACTTC.